A single sample gave rise to the 13 T cell receptor beta chains below, sequenced in a study of chemoradiotherapy in HPV16-positive cancers. TCRdb's copy holds only in-frame clones and misses some; the assay was immunoSEQ multiplex PCR. The sample includes approximately 1,200 clones, 85% of them seen just once. The sample here was tumor tissue, taken from a patient who underwent chemoradiotherapy. The origin of the receptors is a human donor with HPV-associated anogenital cancer.

CDR3 region: CASSQRDRGAPNTGELFF. Written as DNA, the CDR3 is TGTGCCAGCAGCCAGCGGGACAGGGGGGCACCGAACACCGGGGAGCTGTTTTTT. The chain links TRBV16 to TRBJ2-2; 11 bases match TRBD1. The V gene's germline CDR1 is KGHSY and CDR2 FQNENV. The CDR3 is made up of 18 amino acids. Trimming removed 3 bases from V and 0 bases from J; junction bases left unmatched: 6.

This clone was found a few times. The chain employs TRBV28 and TRBJ1-2; 7 bases fit TRBD1. CDR1 is MDHEN, CDR2 SYDVKM, per germline. With 7 bases clipped from V and 5 bases from J, the junction kept 10 bases outside the gene matches. The CDR3 covers 14 residues. This CDR3 reads CASTPGGSRYGYTF. CDR3 in DNA: TGTGCCAGCACCCCAGGGGGGTCCAGGTATGGCTACACCTTC.

J is TRBJ2-1 and V is TRBV7-8, with D perhaps matching TRBD1 (6 bases). With 5 bases removed from V and 7 bases from J, the gap between germline ends came to 21 bases. Looked up from germline, CDR1 is SGHVS and CDR2 is FQNEAQ. The CDR3 has 16 amino acids. CDR3 region: CASSPPTGPATNEQFF. The CDR3 DNA reads TGTGCCAGCAGCCCCCCTACAGGGCCGGCCACGAATGAGCAGTTCTTC. The full variable domain, rest sourced from reference TRBV7-8 and TRBJ2-1, is GAGVSQSPRYKVAKRGQDVALRCDPISGHVSLFWYQQALGQGPEFLTYFQNEAQLDKSGLPSDRFFAERPEGSVSTLKIQRTQQEDSAVYLCASSPPTGPATNEQFFGPGTRLTVL.

V is TRBV7-9 and J is TRBJ2-7; D not resolved. The V gene's germline CDR1 is SEHNR and CDR2 FQNEAQ (reference sequence). The CDR3 extends over 12 amino acids. V lost 1 base, J lost 6 bases, and 7 bases lay in between. The CDR3 protein is CASSLVGPEQYF. CDR3 DNA: TGTGCCAGCAGCTTAGTAGGTCCCGAGCAGTACTTC.

The V and J genes are TRBV9 and TRBJ2-3; 9 positions agree with TRBD2. The germline V gene has CDR1 SGDLS and CDR2 YYNGEE. The trim removed 0 bases at V and 4 bases at J, leaving 6 bases unmatched. This CDR3 region has 16 residues. The CDR3 loop reads CASSVDSGGGADTQYF. The CDR3 nucleotides read TGTGCCAGCAGCGTAGATAGCGGGGGAGGGGCAGATACGCAGTATTTT. Full variable domain (missing parts from reference TRBV9 and TRBJ2-3): DSGVTQTPKHLITATGQRVTLRCSPRSGDLSVYWYQQSLDQGLQFLIQYYNGEERAKGNILERFSAQQFPDLHSELNLSSLELGDSALYFCASSVDSGGGADTQYFGPGTRLTVL.

The V call is TRBV19, the J call TRBJ1-6; D unclear. The CDR3 covers 15 residues. The ends were cut back, 5 bases at V and 0 bases at J, with 8 bases in the middle. Germline V gene data show CDR1 as LNHDA and CDR2 as SQIVND (reference sequence). The CDR3 spells CASSYVGSYNSPLHF. DNA for the CDR3: TGTGCCAGTAGTTACGTGGGCTCCTATAATTCACCCCTCCACTTT.

The J gene is TRBJ2-7, the V gene TRBV5-1, with D perhaps matching TRBD1 (9 bases). This CDR3 spans 15 amino acids. V was cut by 5 bases and J by 5 bases, with 20 bases left in between. CDR1 and CDR2 (germline): SGHRS, YFSETQ. For the CDR3, the DNA is TGCGCCAGCAGTTCGGGAGGGACAGGGAAAAACGAGCAGTACTTC. It codes for CASSSGGTGKNEQYF.

As DNA, the CDR3 is TGTGCCAGCACTCCCAAGGGACTAGCCTACGAGCAGTACTTC. This encodes CASTPKGLAYEQYF. The rearrangement joins TRBV9 to TRBJ2-7; 8 bases match TRBD2. The V and J ends lost 6 bases and 2 bases, in that order; junction bases with no gene match: 7. CDR1 SGDLS and CDR2 YYNGEE come from the germline V gene. The CDR3 is 14 residues long.

This chain joins TRBV5-1 and TRBJ2-5; 7 bases fit TRBD2. Germline V gene lookup returns CDR1 SGHRS and CDR2 YFSETQ. Trimming at V came to 8 bases and at J to 0 bases, leaving 7 bases not matched to a gene. The CDR3 is 14 amino acids. CDR3 nucleotide sequence: TGCGCCAGTAGGGCGGGAGTGAACCAAGAGACCCAGTACTTC. It encodes CASRAGVNQETQYF.

The rearrangement joins TRBV11-2 to TRBJ2-2; a possible D gene is TRBD2 (6 bases). The CDR3 totals 14 residues. Germline CDR1 and CDR2: SGHAT and FQNNGV. The V end lost 5 bases, the J end lost 7 bases, and 14 bases lay between the germline ends. CDR3 in amino acids: CASSQRREFGELFF. In DNA form, the CDR3 reads TGTGCCAGCAGCCAACGGAGGGAGTTCGGGGAGCTGTTTTTT.

The CDR3 spells CASSYLVAYEQYF. In DNA, the CDR3 is TGTGCCAGCAGTTACTTGGTCGCCTACGAGCAGTACTTC. V gene TRBV6-5 combines with J gene TRBJ2-7; no clear D gene. Trimming stripped 1 base from V and 2 bases from J, with 6 bases between. Germline loops: CDR1 MNHEY, CDR2 SVGAGI. This CDR3 contains 13 residues.

This clone was counted only a few times. The chain recombines TRBV28 with TRBJ2-7; D call uncertain. The CDR3 is 13 residues long. The germline CDR1 and CDR2 sequences are MDHEN and SYDVKM. Trimming stripped 6 bases from V and 2 bases from J, with 11 bases between. CDR3 coding DNA: TGTGCCAGCAGCCCCCCGCCACCCTACGAGCAGTACTTC. Translation gives CASSPPPPYEQYF.

The chain couples TRBV28 to TRBJ2-2, with D tentatively TRBD1 (6 bases). The CDR3 has 14 residues. Germline CDR1 MDHEN, CDR2 SYDVKM. V was trimmed by 3 bases and J by 6 bases, leaving 11 bases between them. Written as DNA, the CDR3 is TGTGCCAGCAGTTTGATCAGGGGCCCCGGGGAGCTGTTTTTT. Its protein product is CASSLIRGPGELFF.